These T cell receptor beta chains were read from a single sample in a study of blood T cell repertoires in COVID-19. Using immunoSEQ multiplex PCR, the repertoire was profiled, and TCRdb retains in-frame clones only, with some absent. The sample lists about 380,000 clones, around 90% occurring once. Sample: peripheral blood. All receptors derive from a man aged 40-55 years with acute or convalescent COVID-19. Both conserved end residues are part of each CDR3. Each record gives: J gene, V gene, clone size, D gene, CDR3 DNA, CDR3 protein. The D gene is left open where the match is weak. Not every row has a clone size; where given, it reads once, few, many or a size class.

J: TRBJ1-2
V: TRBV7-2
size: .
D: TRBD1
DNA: TGTGCCAGCAGCTTAGGGACAGGGTTAACGGGCTACACCTTC
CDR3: CASSLGTGLTGYTF

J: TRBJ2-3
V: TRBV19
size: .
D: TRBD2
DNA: TGTGCCAGTAGCACGGGACTAGCGGGTGCATGGGATACGCAGTATTTT
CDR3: CASSTGLAGAWDTQYF

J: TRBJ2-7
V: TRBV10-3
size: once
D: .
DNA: TGTGCCATCAGGGACAGTACGCGGTCTGGGTACTACGAGCAGTACTTC
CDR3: CAIRDSTRSGYYEQYF

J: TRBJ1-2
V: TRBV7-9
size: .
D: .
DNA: TGTGCCAGCATCCGAAACACAGGGACCCCGAACTATGGCTACACCTTC
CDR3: CASIRNTGTPNYGYTF

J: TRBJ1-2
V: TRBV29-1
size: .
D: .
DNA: TGCAGCGTTGTTGAGGCAAATGGCTACACCTTC
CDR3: CSVVEANGYTF

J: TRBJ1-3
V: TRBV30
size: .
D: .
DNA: TGTGCCTGGAGTGGGGGCCAACATGGAAACACCATATATTTT
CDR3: CAWSGGQHGNTIYF

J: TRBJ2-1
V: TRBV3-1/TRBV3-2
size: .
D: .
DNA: TGTGCCAGCAGCCAAGATTGGGCCGAGTTGAGCTCCTACAATGAGCAGTTCTTC
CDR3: CASSQDWAELSSYNEQFF

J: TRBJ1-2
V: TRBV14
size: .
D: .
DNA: TGTGCCAGCAGCCAAGATTGGGGGAGAGGGGGTGGCTACACCTTC
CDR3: CASSQDWGRGGGYTF

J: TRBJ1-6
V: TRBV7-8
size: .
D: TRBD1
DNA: TGTGCCAGCAGCCTAAAGCGGACAGGGGGAAATTCACCCCTCCACTTT
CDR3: CASSLKRTGGNSPLHF

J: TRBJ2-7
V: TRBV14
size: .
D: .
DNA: TGTGCCAGCAGCCAAGGTGGAGGGGAAATCTACGAGCAGTACTTC
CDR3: CASSQGGGEIYEQYF

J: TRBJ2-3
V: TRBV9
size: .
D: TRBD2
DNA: TGTGCCAGCAGCGTAGCAACTAGCGGGGGGAAGATCACAGATACGCAGTATTTT
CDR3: CASSVATSGGKITDTQYF

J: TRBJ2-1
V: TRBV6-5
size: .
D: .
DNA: TGTGCCGCACGAAACGGGAACAATGAGCAGTTCTTC
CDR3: CAARNGNNEQFF

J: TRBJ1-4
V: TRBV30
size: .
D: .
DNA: TGTGCCTGGACAGGTCCTAATGAAAAACTGTTTTTT
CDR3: CAWTGPNEKLFF

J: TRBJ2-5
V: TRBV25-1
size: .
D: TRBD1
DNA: TGTGCCAGCAGTGAAGGAACAGGGGGCCGACCGTACCAAGAGACCCAGTACTTC
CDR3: CASSEGTGGRPYQETQYF

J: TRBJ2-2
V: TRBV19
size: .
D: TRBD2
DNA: TGTGCCAGTAGTCTCCTGGGACTAGCGGGAGATCCGTCCTCGAACACCGGGGAGCTGTTTTTT
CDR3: CASSLLGLAGDPSSNTGELFF

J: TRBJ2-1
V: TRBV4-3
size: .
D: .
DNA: TGCGCCAGCAGCCAAGGGATTACTAGCATCTATGAGCAGTTCTTC
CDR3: CASSQGITSIYEQFF

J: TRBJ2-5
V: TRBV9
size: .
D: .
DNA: TGTGCCAGCAACTCAGGGGAACTAGAGACCCAGTACTTC
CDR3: CASNSGELETQYF

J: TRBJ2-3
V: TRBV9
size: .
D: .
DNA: TGTGCCAGCAGCGCTGGGGCCGCCTACACAGATACGCAGTATTTT
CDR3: CASSAGAAYTDTQYF

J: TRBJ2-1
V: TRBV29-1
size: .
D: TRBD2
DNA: TGCAGCGTGACCCTAGCGGGAGGCCCAGGGAATGAGCAGTTCTTC
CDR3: CSVTLAGGPGNEQFF

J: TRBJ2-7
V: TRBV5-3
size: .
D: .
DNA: TGTGCCAGAAGCTTGGCAGGTCGGACTCGGGAGCAGTACTTC
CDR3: CARSLAGRTREQYF

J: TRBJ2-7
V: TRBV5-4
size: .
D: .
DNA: TGTGCCAGCAGCTTAGGACGGGGGAGCTCCTACGAGCAGTACTTC
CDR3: CASSLGRGSSYEQYF

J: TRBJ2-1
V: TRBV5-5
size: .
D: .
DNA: TGTGCCAGCAGCCCCTTAACGGGAATATACAATGAGCAGTTCTTC
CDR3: CASSPLTGIYNEQFF

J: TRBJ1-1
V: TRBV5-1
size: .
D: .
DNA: TGCGCCAGCAGCCGTGAGGGAAACACTGAAGCTTTCTTT
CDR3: CASSREGNTEAFF

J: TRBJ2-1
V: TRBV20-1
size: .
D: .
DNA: TGCAGTGCTAGAGCTTACAATGAGCAGTTCTTC
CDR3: CSARAYNEQFF

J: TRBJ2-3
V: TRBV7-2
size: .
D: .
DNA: TGTGCCAGCAGCCCTAGCACAGATACGCAGTATTTT
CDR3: CASSPSTDTQYF

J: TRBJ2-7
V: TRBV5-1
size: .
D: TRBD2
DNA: TGCGCCAGCAGCTTGGTACGCGGGGGGTCCTACGAGCAGTACTTC
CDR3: CASSLVRGGSYEQYF

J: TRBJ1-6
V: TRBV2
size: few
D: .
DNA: TGTGCCAGCAGTGATTTAGGGGCATCCGAAGGGAATTCACCCCTCCACTTT
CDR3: CASSDLGASEGNSPLHF

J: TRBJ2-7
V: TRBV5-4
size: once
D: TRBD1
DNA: TGTGCCAGCAGCATCCGGGACAGGACTACCTACGAGCAGTACTTC
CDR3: CASSIRDRTTYEQYF

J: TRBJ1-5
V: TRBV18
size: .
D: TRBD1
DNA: TGTGCCAGCTCACCAAGGACAGGAGGAAACAATCAGCCCCAGCATTTT
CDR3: CASSPRTGGNNQPQHF

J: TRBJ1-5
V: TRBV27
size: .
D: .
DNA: TGTGCCAGCAGTTTCGGCAGGGAAAACAATCAGCCCCAGCATTTT
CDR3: CASSFGRENNQPQHF

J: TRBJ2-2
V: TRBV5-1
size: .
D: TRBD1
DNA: TGCGCCAGCAACCCCCGGACAGGGATCACCGGGGAGCTGTTTTTT
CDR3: CASNPRTGITGELFF

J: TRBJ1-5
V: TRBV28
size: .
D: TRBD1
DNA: TGTGCCAGCAGTTCCCATGGGGGGACAGGGCATTATAACAATCAGCCCCAGCATTTT
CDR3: CASSSHGGTGHYNNQPQHF

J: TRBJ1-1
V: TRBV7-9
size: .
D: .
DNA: TGTGCCAGCAGCCGGGACATGACTGAAGCTTTCTTT
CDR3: CASSRDMTEAFF

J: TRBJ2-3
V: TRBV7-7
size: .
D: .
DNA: TGTGCTAGCAGCTTGGGGGGAAGGACAGATACGCAGTATTTT
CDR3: CASSLGGRTDTQYF

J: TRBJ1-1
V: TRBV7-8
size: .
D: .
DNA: TGTGCCAGCAGCTTAGGCCCCCGGGACACTGAAGCTTTCTTT
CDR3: CASSLGPRDTEAFF

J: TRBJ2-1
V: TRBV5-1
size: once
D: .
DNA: TGCGCCAGCAGCTCTACAGGGGAGCAGTTCTTC
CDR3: CASSSTGEQFF

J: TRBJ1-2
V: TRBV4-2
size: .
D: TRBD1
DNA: TGTGCCAGCAGCCACTCGACAGGGGAATTCAGCTACACCTTC
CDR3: CASSHSTGEFSYTF

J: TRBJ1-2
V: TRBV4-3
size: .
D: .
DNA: TGCGCCAGCAGCCAAGAGTCAGTGAACTATGGCTACACCTTC
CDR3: CASSQESVNYGYTF

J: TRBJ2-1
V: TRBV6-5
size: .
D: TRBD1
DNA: TGTGCCAGCAGTCCGGACAGGGGTTTTTTCGATGAGCAGTTCTTC
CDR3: CASSPDRGFFDEQFF

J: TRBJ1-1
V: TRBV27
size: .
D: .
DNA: TGTGCCAGCAGGCGACCCCGCGGGGGGGGCACTGAAGCTTTCTTT
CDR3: CASRRPRGGGTEAFF

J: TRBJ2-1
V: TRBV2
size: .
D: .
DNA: TGTGCCAGCAGGGCCGCAGCTTTTCAAGAGGACAATGAGCAGTTCTTC
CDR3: CASRAAAFQEDNEQFF

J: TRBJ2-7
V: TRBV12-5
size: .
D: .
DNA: TGTGCTAGTGGCCCGGACACCTCCTACGAGCAGTACTTC
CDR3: CASGPDTSYEQYF

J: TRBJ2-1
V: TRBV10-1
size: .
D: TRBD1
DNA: TGCGCCAGCAGTGTAGTCAGGGGGTTCGACAATGAGCAGTTCTTC
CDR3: CASSVVRGFDNEQFF

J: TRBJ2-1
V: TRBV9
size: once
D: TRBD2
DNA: TGTGCCAGCAGCGCGGGGGGGCTTCATGAGCAGTTCTTC
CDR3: CASSAGGLHEQFF

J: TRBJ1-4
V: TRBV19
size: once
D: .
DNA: TGTGCCAGTAGTTCCCGGGGGACGGATGAAAAACTGTTTTTT
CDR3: CASSSRGTDEKLFF

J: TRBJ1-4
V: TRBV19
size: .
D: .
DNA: TGTGCCAGTAGTATTCTGGGACACCACCAGGGGACTAATGAAAAACTGTTTTTT
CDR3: CASSILGHHQGTNEKLFF

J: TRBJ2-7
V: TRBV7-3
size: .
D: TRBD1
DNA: TGTGCCAGCAGCTCGACGCCGGGACAGGGGGACGAGCAGTACTTC
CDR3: CASSSTPGQGDEQYF